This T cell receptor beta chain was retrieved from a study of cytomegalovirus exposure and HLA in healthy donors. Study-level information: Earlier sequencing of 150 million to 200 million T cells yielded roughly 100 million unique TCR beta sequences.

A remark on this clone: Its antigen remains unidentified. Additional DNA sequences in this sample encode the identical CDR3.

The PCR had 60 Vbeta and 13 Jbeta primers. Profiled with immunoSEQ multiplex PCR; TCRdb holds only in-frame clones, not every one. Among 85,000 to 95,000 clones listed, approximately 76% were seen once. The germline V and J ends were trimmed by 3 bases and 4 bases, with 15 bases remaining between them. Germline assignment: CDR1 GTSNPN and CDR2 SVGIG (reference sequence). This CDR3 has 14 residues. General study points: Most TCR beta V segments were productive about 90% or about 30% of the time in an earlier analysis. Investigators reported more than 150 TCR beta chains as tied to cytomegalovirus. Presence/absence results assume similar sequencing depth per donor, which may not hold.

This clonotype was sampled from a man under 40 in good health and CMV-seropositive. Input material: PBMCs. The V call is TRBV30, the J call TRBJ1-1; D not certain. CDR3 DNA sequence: TGTGCCTGGAGCGTACAGTGGATTGGCACTGAAGCTTTCTTT. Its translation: CAWSVQWIGTEAFF.